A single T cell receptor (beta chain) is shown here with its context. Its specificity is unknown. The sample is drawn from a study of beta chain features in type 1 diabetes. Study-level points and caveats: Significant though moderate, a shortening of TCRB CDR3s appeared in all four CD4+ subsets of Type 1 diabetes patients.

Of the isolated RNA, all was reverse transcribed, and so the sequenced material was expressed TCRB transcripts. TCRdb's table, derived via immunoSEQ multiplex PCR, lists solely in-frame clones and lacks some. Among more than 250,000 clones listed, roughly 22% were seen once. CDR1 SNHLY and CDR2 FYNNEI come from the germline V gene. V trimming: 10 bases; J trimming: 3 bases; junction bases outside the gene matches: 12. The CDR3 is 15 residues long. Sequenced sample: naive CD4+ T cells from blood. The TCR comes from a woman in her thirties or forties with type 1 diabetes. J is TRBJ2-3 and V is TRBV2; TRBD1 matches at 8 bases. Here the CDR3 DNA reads TGTGCCACCCAAGAACTCCAGGGGGCAACAGATACGCAGTATTTT. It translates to CATQELQGATDTQYF.